This T cell receptor (beta chain) was captured by sequencing in a study of blood T cell repertoires in COVID-19. Study in general: The United States, Italy and Spain supplied acute and convalescent COVID-19 samples. T cells, B-cell-depleted T cells, or PBMCs provided the cDNA or gDNA that served as material.

In the study's own analysis: Estimation of nucleated cell counts was performed using reference gene primer amplification. Data came from immunoSEQ multiplex PCR; TCRdb stores just in-frame clones and leaves some out. V, J and clone size were drawn from that table, and D and trimming were deduced from the DNA. Of about 250,000 clones in the sample, 87% were seen once. The V end lost 5 bases, the J end lost 0 bases, and 7 bases lay between the germline ends. CDR1 SGHKS and CDR2 YYEKEE come from the germline V gene (reference sequence). The CDR3 has 13 residues. This sequence originates from a man between 18 and 29 years old with active or convalescent COVID-19. What was sequenced was peripheral blood. This sequence joins TRBV5-5 and TRBJ2-3, with a possible D match to TRBD2 (5 bases). CDR3 residues: CASRADSTDTQYF. CDR3 in DNA: TGTGCCAGCAGAGCGGACAGCACAGATACGCAGTATTTT.